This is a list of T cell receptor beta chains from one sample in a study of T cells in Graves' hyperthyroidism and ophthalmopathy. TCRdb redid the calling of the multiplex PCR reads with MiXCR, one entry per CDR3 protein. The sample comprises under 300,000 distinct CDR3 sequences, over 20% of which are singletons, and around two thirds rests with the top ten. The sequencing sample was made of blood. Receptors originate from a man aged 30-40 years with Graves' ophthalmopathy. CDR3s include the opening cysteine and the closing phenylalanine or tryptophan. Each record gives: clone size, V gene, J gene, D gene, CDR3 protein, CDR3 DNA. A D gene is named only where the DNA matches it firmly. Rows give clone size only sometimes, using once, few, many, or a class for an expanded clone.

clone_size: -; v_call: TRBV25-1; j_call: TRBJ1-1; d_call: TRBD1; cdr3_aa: CASSKTGLTEAFF; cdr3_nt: TGTGCCAGCAGTAAGACAGGGCTCACTGAAGCTTTCTTT
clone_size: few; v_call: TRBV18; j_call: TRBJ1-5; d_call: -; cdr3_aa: CASSPGPSNQPQHF; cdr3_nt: TGTGCCAGCTCCCCGGGGCCTAGCAATCAGCCCCAGCATTTT
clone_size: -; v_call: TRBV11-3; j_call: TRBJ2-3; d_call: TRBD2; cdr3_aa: CASSFGLADTDTQYF; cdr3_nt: TGTGCCAGCAGCTTTGGTCTAGCGGACACAGATACGCAGTATTTT
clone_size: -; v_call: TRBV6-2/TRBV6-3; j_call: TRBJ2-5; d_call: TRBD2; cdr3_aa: CASSRPASGRPQETQYF; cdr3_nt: TGTGCCAGCAGCCGGCCGGCGAGCGGGAGGCCCCAAGAGACCCAGTACTTC
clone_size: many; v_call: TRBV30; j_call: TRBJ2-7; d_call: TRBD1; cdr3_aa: CASNRGDFSYEQYF; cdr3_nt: TGTGCCTCCAACAGGGGAGACTTCTCCTACGAGCAGTACTTC
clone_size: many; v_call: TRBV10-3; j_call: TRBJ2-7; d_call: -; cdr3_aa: CASQDISYEQYF; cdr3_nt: TGTGCCAGCCAGGACATCTCCTACGAGCAGTACTTC
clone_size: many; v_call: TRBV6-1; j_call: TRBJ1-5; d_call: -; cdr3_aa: CASSEGKTVYSNQPQHF; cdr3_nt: TGTGCCAGCAGTGAGGGTAAGACAGTCTATAGCAATCAGCCCCAGCATTTT
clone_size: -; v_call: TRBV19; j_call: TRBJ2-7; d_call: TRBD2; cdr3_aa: CASSISAGETYEQYF; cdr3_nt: TGTGCCAGTAGTATTTCTGCGGGAGAGACCTACGAGCAGTACTTC
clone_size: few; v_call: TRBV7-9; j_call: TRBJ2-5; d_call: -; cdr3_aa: CASSHIFGETQYF; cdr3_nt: TGTGCCAGCAGCCACATTTTCGGGGAGACCCAGTACTTC
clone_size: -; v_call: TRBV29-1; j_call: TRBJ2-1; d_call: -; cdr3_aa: CSVDRLLGTEQFF; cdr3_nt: TGCAGCGTTGATAGGCTCCTCGGTACTGAGCAGTTCTTC
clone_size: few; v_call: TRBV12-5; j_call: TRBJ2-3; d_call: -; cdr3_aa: CASGSAASTDTQYF; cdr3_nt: TGTGCTAGTGGCTCAGCGGCAAGCACAGATACGCAGTATTTT
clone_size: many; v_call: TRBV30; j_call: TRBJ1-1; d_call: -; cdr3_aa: CAWSVSLGGRAEAFF; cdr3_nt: TGTGCCTGGAGTGTCTCCTTAGGAGGGAGGGCTGAAGCTTTCTTT
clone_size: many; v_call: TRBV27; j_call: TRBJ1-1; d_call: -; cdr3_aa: CASSSLQGPAFF; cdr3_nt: TGTGCCAGCAGTTCCCTTCAGGGGCCAGCTTTCTTT
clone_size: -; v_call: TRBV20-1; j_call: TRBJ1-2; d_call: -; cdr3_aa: CSGGGSNYGYTF; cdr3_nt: TGCAGTGGGGGAGGGTCGAACTATGGCTACACCTTC
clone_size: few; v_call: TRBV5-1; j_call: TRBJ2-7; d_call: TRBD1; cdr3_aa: CASSLGGTGVREQYF; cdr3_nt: TGCGCCAGCAGCTTAGGCGGGACAGGGGTTCGGGAGCAGTACTTC
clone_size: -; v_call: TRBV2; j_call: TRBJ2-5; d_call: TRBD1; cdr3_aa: CASGQGEETQYF; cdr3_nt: TGTGCCAGCGGACAGGGCGAAGAGACCCAGTACTTC
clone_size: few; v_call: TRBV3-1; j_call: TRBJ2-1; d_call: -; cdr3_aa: CASSPAVTRGVVNEQFF; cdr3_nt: TGTGCCAGCAGCCCGGCCGTTACCAGGGGTGTAGTAAATGAGCAGTTCTTC
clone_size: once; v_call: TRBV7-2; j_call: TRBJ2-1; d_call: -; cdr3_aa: CASSLQGGNGQFF; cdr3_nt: TGTGCCAGCAGCTTACAAGGGGGAAATGGGCAGTTCTTC
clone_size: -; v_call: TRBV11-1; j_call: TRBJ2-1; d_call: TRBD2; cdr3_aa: CASSLWASGGDEQFF; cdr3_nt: TGTGCCAGCAGCCTCTGGGCTAGCGGGGGGGATGAGCAGTTCTTC
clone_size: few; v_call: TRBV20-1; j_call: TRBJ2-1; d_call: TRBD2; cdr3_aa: CSARRASGRSNEQFF; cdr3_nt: TGCAGTGCTAGAAGGGCTAGCGGGAGGAGTAATGAGCAGTTCTTC
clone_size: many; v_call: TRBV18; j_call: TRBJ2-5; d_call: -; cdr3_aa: CASSPRRGETQYF; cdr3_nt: TGTGCCAGCTCACCACGGAGGGGGGAGACCCAGTACTTC
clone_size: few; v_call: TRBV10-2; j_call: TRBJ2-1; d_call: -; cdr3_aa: CASSDKARYNEQFF; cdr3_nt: TGCGCCAGCAGTGATAAAGCGCGGTACAATGAGCAGTTCTTC
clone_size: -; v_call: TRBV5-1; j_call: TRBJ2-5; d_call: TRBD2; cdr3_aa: CASSLALAGEETQYF; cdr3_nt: TGCGCCAGCAGCTTGGCTCTAGCGGGAGAAGAGACCCAGTACTTC
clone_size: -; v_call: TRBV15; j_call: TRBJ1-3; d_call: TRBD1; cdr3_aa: CATSTWDRGSGGNTIYF; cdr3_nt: TGTGCCACCAGCACCTGGGACAGGGGTTCTGGGGGAAACACCATATATTTT
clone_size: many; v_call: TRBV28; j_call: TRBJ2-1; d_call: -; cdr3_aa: CASTLVQGGNEQFF; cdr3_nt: TGTGCCAGCACTCTGGTCCAGGGGGGCAATGAGCAGTTCTTC
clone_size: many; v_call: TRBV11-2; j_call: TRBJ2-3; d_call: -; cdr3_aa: CASYWDGGTDTQYF; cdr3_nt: TGTGCCAGCTACTGGGACGGCGGCACAGATACGCAGTATTTT
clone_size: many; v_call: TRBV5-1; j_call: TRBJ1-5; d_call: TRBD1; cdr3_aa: CASSPTGINQPQHF; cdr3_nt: TGCGCCAGCAGCCCGACAGGGATCAATCAGCCCCAGCATTTT
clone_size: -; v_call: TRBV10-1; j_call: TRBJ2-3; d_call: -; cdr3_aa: CASREDGTDTQYF; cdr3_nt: TGCGCCAGCAGAGAAGACGGGACAGATACGCAGTATTTT
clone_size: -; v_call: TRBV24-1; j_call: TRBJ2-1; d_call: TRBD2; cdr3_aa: CATSDLSGRVGEQFF; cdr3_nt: TGTGCCACCAGTGATTTGAGCGGGAGGGTGGGGGAGCAGTTCTTC
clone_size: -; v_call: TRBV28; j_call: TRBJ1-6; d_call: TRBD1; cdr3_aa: CASRPGQGASLLHF; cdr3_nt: TGTGCCAGCAGGCCCGGACAGGGGGCGTCACTCCTCCACTTT
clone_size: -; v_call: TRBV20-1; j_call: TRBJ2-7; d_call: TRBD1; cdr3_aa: CSAVPGTGGSYEQYF; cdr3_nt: TGCAGTGCTGTACCCGGGACAGGGGGTTCCTACGAGCAGTACTTC
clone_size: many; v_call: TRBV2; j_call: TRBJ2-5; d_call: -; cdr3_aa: CASRRTAQETQYF; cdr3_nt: TGTGCCAGCAGGAGGACAGCCCAAGAGACCCAGTACTTC
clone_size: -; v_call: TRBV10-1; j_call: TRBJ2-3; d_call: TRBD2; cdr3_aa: CASSESIGTSVWGTDTQYF; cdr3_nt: TGCGCCAGCAGTGAGTCGATCGGGACTAGCGTTTGGGGCACAGATACGCAGTATTTT